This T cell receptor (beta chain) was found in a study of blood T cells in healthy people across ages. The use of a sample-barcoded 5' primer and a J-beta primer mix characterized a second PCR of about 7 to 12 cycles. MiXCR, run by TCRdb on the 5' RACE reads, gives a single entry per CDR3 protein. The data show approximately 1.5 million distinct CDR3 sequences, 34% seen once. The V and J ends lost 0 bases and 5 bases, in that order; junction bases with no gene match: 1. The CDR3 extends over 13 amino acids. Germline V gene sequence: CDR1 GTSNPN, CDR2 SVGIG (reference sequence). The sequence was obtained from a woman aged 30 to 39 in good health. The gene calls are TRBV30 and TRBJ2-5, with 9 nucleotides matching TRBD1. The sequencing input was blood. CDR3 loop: CAWSVGTGETQYF. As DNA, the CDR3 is TGTGCCTGGAGTGTGGGGACAGGGGAGACCCAGTACTTC.